The T cell receptor beta chain under discussion was sequenced for a study of T cell responses to AZD1222 COVID-19 vaccine (dated by TCRdb to the early 2020s). Background for the entire study: A total of 230 to 250 trial participants underwent TCR sequencing, of whom approximately 210 received two doses of AZD1222 and 26 received two doses of the MenACWY control vaccine. Trial participants were enrolled by age into 18-55, 56-69 and 70-plus year subgroups, with around 140, 26 and 57 TCR-sequenced participants respectively.

This specimen's time point label, interpreted: about 28 days (+/-7) after the second vaccine dose. AZD1222 recipients whose second dose came at about 4 weeks and those whose second dose came at about 12 weeks were combined into one group, since spike-specific TCR depth and breadth did not differ between the two schedules. Samples from vaccinated people were obtained from the UK trials COV001 and COV002, which included a single-blind randomized controlled phase 2/3 trial of AZD1222 (ChAdOx1 nCoV-19) in healthy adults. For TCRbeta chain sequencing, PBMC samples from trial participants were taken at day 0 and at day 28 after the second dose. From the cysteine up to the phenylalanine, the CDR3 has a length of 13 residues. Only the CDR3 DNA stays, 39 bases, in frame from base 1. The trim is 4 bases for V and 0 bases for J, with a gap of 7 bases between the germline ends. CDR1 and CDR2 were assigned from the germline V gene as SNHLY and FYNNEI.

The CDR3 regions of human TCRbeta chains were analyzed by immunosequencing. The authors processed their data as follows. TCRs in the repertoires were compared against a reference library of SARS-CoV-2-specific TCRs that had been generated with the MIRA antigen-specificity platform. Breadth meant the fraction of unique TCRs that were SARS-CoV-2-associated, whereas depth meant the fraction of total T cells that were SARS-CoV-2-associated. Each spike-specific TCR was assigned to its reactive spike region and to a CD4 or CD8 class using the MIRA data. Log10-transformed breadth and depth values were compared by one-way ANOVA with Sidak's multiple comparisons tests. The source is immuneACCESS, and TCRdb retained only in-frame sequences with V and J called. Part of the clones is not carried over; for the studies checked, unresolved V genes explain less than half of this, and the remainder is unexplained. The D gene and trimming were derived from the DNA, and the V and J assignments and clone size from that table. This sample holds approximately 150,000 clones; 92% were observed only once. Together, the top ten hold less than 1.3% of the sample.

Turning to this clone: Its antigen is still unknown. Nothing much larger sits one base from this clone, and base qualities are not available.

What the study reported, not specific to this receptor: The 56-69-year group was small, and its depth increase did not reach significance, likely because of low power. Nearly half of unique spike-specific TCRs reportedly recognized epitopes outside regions mutated in the B.1.351 and B.1.1.7 variants. Participants were mostly white British, with more females than males. The authors suggested clonal diversity may have been underestimated. Conclusions about previously exposed vaccinees are limited because only five to seven AZD1222 recipients were SARS-CoV-2 seropositive at baseline. After two AZD1222 doses, spike-specific TCR breadth and depth were significantly higher than at day 0 and than in MenACWY recipients. Vaccine-associated CD4 TCRs spanned the whole spike protein, with dominant responses in regions 160-218 and 743-854. Because no samples from the day 14 peak response were available, repertoires could be characterized only after the peak T cell response.

The chain is made from TRBV2 and TRBJ2-7; the D gene cannot be named for sure. The TCR sequence derives from an adult who received the AZD1222 COVID-19 vaccine. Sequencing was performed on peripheral blood, taken 28 days after the second AZD1222 dose. The nucleotides are TGTGCCAGCAGTGTCTACAGCTCCTACGAGCAGTACTTC. Its protein product is CASSVYSSYEQYF.